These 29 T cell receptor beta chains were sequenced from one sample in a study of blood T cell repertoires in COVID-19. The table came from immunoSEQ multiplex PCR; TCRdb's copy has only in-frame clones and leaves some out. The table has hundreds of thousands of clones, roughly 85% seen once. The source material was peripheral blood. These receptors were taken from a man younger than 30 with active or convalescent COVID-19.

The CDR3 spells CASSFGLAAQYF. DNA for the CDR3: TGTGCCAGCAGTTTCGGGCTAGCGGCGCAGTATTTT. The chain combines TRBV6-2 or TRBV6-3 with TRBJ2-3; 7 nucleotides match TRBD2. J gave up 10 bases and V 4 bases, and 5 bases lay outside the gene matches. Germline V gives CDR1 MNHEY, CDR2 SVGEGT. The CDR3 has 12 amino acids.

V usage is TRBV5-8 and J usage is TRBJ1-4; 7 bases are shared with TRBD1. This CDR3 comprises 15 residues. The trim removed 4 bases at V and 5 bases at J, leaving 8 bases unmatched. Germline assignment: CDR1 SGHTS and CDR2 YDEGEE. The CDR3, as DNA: TGTGCCAGCAGCCTCACCGGGACAGAAAATGAAAAACTGTTTTTT. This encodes CASSLTGTENEKLFF. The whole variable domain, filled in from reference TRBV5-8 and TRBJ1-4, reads EAGVTQSPTHLIKTRGQQATLRCSPISGHTSVYWYQQALGLGLQFLLWYDEGEERNRGNFPPRFSGRQFPNYSSELNVNALELEDSALYLCASSLTGTENEKLFFGSGTQLSVL.

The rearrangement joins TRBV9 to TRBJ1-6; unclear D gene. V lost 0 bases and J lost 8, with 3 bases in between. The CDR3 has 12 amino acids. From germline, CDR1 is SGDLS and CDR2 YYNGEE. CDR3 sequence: CASSVGDSPLHF. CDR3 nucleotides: TGTGCCAGCAGCGTAGGAGATTCACCCCTCCACTTT. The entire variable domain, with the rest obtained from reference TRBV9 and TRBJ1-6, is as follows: DSGVTQTPKHLITATGQRVTLRCSPRSGDLSVYWYQQSLDQGLQFLIQYYNGEERAKGNILERFSAQQFPDLHSELNLSSLELGDSALYFCASSVGDSPLHFGNGTRLTVT.

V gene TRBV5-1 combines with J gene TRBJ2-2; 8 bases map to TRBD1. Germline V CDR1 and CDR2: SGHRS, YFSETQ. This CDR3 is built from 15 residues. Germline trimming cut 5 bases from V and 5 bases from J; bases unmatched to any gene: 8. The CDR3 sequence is CASSQGARSTGELFF. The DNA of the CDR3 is TGCGCCAGCAGTCAGGGGGCGAGGAGTACCGGGGAGCTGTTTTTT.

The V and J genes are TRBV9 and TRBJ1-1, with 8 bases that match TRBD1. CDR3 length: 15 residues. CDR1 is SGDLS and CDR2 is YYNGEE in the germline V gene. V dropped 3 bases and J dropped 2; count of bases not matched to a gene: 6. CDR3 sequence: CASSGPGQENTEAFF. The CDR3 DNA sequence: TGTGCCAGCAGCGGTCCGGGACAGGAAAACACTGAAGCTTTCTTT.

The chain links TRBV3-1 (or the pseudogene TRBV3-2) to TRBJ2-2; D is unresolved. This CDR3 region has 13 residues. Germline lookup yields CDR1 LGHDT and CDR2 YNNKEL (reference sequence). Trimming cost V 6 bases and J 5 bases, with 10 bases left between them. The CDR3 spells CASRQWQTGELFF. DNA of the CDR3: TGTGCCAGCAGACAGTGGCAGACCGGGGAGCTGTTTTTT.

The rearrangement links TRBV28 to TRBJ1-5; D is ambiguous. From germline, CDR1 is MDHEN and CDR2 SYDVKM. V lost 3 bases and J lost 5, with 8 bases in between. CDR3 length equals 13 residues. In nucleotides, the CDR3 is TGTGCCAGCAGTTTGAGTCCGGATCAGCCCCAGCATTTT. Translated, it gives CASSLSPDQPQHF.

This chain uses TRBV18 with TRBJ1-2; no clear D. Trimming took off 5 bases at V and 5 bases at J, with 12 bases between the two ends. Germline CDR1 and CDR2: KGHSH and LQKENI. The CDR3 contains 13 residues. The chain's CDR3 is CASSAGREYGYTF. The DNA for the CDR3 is TGTGCCAGCTCAGCCGGACGGGAGTATGGCTACACCTTC.

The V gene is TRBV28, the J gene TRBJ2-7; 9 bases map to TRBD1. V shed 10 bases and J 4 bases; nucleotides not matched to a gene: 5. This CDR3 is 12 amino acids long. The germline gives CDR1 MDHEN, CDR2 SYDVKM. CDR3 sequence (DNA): TGTGCCACCGGGACAGGGACGTACGAGCAGTACTTC. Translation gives CATGTGTYEQYF.

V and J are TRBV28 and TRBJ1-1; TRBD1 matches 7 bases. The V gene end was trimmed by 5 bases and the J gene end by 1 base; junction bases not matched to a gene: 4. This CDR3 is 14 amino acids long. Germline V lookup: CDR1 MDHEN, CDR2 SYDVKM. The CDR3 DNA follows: TGTGCCAGCAGTACTGGACAGGCGAACACTGAAGCTTTCTTT. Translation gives CASSTGQANTEAFF.

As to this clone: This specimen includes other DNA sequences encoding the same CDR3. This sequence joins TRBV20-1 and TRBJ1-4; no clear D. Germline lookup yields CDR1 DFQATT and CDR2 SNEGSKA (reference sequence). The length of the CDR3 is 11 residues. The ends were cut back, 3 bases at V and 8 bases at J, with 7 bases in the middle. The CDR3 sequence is CSASRGEKLFF. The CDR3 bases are TGCAGTGCTAGTCGCGGAGAAAAACTGTTTTTT.

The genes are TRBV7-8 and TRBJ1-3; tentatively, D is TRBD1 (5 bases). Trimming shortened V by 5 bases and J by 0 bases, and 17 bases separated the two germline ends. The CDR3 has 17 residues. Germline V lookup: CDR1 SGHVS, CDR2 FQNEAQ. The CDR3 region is CASSLYRGVSSGNTIYF. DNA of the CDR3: TGTGCCAGCAGCCTCTATCGGGGGGTGAGCTCTGGAAACACCATATATTTT.

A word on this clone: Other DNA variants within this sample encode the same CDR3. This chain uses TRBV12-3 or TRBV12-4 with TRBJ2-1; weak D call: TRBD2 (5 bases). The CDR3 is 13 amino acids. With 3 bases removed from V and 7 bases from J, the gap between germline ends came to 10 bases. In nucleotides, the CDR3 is TGTGCCAGCAGTTTGGTAGGCGGGAATGAGCAGTTCTTC. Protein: CASSLVGGNEQFF.

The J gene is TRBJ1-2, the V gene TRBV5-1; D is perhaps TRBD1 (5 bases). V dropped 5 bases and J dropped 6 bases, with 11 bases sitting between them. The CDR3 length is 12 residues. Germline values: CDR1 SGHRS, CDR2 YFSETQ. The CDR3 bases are TGCGCCAGCAGAATTTCGGGGGATGGCTACACCTTC. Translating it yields CASRISGDGYTF. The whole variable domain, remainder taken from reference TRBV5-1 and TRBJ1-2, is KAGVTQTPRYLIKTRGQQVTLSCSPISGHRSVSWYQQTPGQGLQFLFEYFSETQRNKGNFPGRFSGRQFSNSRSEMNVSTLELGDSALYLCASRISGDGYTFGSGTRLTVV.

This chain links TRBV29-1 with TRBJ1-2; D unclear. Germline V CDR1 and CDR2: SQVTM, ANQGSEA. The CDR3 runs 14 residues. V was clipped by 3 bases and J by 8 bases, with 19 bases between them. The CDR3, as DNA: TGCAGCGTTGAGGTGGCAGGCTTCGCAAGGGGCTACACCTTC. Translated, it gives CSVEVAGFARGYTF. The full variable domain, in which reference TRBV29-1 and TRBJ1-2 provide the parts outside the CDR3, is SAVISQKPSRDICQRGTSLTIQCQVDSQVTMMFWYRQQPGQSLTLIATANQGSEATYESGFVIDKFPISRPNLTFSTLTVSNMSPEDSSIYLCSVEVAGFARGYTFGSGTRLTVV.

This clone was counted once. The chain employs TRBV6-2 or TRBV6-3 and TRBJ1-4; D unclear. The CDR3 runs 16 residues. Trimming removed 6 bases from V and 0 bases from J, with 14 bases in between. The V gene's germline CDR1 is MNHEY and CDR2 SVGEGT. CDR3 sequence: CASSKQTVATNEKLFF. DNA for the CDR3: TGTGCCAGCAGCAAACAGACCGTCGCAACTAATGAAAAACTGTTTTTT.

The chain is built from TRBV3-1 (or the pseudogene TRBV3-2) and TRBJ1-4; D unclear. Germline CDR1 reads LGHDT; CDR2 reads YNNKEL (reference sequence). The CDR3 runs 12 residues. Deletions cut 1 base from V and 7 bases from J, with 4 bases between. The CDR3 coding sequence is TGTGCCAGCAGCCAAGCCCGTGAAAAACTGTTTTTT. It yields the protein CASSQAREKLFF.

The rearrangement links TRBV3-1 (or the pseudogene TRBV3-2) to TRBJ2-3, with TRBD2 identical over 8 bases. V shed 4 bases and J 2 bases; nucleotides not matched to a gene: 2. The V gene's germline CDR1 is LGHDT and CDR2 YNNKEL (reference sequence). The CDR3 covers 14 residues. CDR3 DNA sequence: TGTGCCAGCAGCCCGCGGGGGGCCACAGATACGCAGTATTTT. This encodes CASSPRGATDTQYF.

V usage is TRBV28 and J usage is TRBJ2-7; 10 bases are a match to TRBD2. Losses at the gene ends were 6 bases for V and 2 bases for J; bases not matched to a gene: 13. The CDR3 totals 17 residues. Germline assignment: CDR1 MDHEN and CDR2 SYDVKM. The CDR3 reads CASSPIGLAAATYEQYF. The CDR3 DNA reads TGTGCCAGCAGCCCCATCGGACTAGCGGCCGCTACCTACGAGCAGTACTTC.

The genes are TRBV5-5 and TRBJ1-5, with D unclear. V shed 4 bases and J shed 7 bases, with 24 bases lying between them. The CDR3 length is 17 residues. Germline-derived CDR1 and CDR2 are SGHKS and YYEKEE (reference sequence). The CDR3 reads CASSGEARPSPWQPQHF. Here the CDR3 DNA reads TGTGCCAGCAGCGGGGAGGCCAGGCCTTCCCCGTGGCAGCCCCAGCATTTT.

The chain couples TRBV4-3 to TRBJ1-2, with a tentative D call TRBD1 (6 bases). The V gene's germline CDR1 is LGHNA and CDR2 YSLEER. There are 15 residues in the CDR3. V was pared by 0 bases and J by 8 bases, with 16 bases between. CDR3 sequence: CASSQDTRGGDGYTF. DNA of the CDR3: TGCGCCAGCAGCCAAGATACCAGGGGCGGTGACGGCTACACCTTC.

In nucleotides, the CDR3 is TGTGCCAGCAGCGCTATGACTAGCGGGTCCACCGGGGAGCTGTTTTTT. Amino acid sequence: CASSAMTSGSTGELFF. The chain uses TRBV5-4 and TRBJ2-2, with TRBD2 matching over 10 bases. Germline CDR1 SGHNT, CDR2 YYREEE (reference sequence). The CDR3 sequence is 16 residues long. V trimming: 4 bases; J trimming: 4 bases; junction bases outside the gene matches: 7.

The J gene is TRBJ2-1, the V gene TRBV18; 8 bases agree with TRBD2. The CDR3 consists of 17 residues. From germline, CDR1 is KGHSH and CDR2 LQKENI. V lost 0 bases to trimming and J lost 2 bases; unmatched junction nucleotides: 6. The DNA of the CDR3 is TGTGCCAGCTCACCACCGTTAGCGGGGACAACCTACAATGAGCAGTTCTTC. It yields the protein CASSPPLAGTTYNEQFF.

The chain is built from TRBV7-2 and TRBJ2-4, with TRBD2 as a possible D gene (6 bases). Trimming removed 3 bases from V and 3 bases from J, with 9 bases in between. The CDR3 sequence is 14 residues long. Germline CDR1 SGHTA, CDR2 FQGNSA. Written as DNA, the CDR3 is TGTGCCAGCAGCTTTGGGGGGAACAAAAACATTCAGTACTTC. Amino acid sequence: CASSFGGNKNIQYF.

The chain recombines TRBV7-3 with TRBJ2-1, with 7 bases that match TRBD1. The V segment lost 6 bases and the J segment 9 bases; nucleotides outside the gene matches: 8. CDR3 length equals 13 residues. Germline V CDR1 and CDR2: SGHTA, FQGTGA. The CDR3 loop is CASRKGAGLEQFF. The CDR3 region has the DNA TGTGCCAGCAGGAAGGGGGCGGGCCTTGAGCAGTTCTTC.

The CDR3 region has the DNA TGTGCCAGCAGCGTAGGACAGGGTCGGACAGATACGCAGTATTTT. This translates into CASSVGQGRTDTQYF. The chain carries TRBV9 and TRBJ2-3, with 7 bases fitting TRBD1. The CDR3 is 15 residues long. With 0 bases clipped from V and 3 bases from J, the junction kept 4 bases outside the gene matches. Germline V lookup: CDR1 SGDLS, CDR2 YYNGEE.

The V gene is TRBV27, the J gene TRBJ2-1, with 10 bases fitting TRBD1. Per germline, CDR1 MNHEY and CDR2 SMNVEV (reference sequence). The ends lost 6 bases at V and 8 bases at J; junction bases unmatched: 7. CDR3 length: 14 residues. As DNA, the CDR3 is TGTGCCAGCAGCAGTCGAGACAGGGGGCATGAGCAGTTCTTC. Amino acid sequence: CASSSRDRGHEQFF.

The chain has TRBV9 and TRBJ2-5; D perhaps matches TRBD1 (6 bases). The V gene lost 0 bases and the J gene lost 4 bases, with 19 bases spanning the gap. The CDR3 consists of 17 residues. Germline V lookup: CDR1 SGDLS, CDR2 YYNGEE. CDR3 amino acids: CASSVESGGAPRETQYF. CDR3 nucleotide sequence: TGTGCCAGCAGCGTAGAGTCTGGGGGCGCCCCCAGAGAGACCCAGTACTTC.

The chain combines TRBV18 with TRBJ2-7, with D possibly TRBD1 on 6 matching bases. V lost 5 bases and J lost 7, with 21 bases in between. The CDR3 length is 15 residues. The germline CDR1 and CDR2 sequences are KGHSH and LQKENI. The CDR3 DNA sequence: TGTGCCAGCTCATTTTCGCGGACAGAGCCTACGGAGCAGTACTTC. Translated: CASSFSRTEPTEQYF.